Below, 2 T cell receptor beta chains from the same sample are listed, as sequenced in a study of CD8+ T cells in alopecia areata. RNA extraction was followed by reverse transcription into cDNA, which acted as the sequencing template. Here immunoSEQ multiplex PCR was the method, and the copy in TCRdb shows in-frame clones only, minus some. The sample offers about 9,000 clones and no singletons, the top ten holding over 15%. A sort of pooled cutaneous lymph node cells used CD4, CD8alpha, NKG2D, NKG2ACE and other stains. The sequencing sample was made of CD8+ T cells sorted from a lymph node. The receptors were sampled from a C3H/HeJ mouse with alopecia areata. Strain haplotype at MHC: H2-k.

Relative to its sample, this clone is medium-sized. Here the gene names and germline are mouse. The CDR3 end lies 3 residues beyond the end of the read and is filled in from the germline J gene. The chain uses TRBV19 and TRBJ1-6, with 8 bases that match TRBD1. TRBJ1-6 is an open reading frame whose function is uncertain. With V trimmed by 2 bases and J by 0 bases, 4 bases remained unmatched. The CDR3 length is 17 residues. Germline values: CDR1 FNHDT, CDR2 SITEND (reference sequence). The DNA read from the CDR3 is TGTGCCAGCAGTATCATTCAGGGGGCTTCCTATAATTCGCCC. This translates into CASSIIQGASYNSP. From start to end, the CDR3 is CASSIIQGASYNSPLYF.

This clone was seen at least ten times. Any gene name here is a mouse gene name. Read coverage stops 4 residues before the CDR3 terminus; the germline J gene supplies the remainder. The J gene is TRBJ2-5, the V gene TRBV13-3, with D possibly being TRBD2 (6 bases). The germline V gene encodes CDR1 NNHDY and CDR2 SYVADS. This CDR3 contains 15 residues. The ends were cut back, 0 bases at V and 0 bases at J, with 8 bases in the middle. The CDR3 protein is CASSDGGLNQDTQYF. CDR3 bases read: TGTGCCAGCAGTGATGGGGGACTAAACCAAGAC.